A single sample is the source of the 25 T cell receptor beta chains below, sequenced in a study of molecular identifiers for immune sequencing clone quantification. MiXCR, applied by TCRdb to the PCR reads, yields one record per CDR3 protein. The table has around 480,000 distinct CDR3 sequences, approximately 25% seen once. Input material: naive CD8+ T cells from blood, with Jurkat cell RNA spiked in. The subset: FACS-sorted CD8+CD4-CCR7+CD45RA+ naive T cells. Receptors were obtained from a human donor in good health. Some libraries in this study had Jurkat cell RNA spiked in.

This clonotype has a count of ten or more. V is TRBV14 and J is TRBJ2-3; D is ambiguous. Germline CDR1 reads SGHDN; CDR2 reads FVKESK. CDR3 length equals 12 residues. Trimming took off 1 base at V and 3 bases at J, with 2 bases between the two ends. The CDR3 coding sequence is TGTGCCAGCAGCCAAGCGACAGATACGCAGTATTTT. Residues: CASSQATDTQYF.

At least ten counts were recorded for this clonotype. CDR3 sequence reads: CASSFGQWNEKLFF. For the CDR3, the DNA is TGTGCCAGCAGTTTCGGACAGTGGAATGAAAAACTGTTTTTT. The rearrangement joins TRBV28 to TRBJ1-4; maybe TRBD1 (6 bases). Between the trimmed V and J ends, which lost 3 bases and 5 bases, there was a span of 10 bases. The CDR3 spans 14 residues. Per germline, CDR1 MDHEN and CDR2 SYDVKM.

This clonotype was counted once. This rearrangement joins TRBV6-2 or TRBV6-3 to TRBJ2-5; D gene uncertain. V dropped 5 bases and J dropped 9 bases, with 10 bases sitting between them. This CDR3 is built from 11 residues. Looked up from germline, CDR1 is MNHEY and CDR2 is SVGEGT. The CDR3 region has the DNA TGTGCCAGCAGTCCCGGGCCGCCCCAGTACTTC. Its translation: CASSPGPPQYF.

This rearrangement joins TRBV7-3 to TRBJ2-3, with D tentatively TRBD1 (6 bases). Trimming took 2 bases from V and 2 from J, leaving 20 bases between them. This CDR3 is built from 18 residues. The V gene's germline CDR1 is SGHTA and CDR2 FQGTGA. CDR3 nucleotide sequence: TGTGCCAGCAGCTTAGGCTCATTGTGGCAGGGGATCACAGATACGCAGTATTTT. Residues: CASSLGSLWQGITDTQYF.

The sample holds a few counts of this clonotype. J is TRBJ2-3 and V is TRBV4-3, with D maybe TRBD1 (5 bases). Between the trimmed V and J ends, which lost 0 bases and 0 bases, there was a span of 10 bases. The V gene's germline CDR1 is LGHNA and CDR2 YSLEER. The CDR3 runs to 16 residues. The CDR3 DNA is TGCGCCAGCAGCCAAGAGAGACAGACTAGCACAGATACGCAGTATTTT. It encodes CASSQERQTSTDTQYF.

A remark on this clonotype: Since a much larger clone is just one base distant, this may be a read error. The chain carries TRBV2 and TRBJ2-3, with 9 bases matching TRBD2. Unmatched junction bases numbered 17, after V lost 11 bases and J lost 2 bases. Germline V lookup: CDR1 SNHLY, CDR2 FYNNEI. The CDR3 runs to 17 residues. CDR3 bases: TGTGCCGGCTTCGATTCCCCTCTAGCGGGGAACACAGATACGCAGTATTTT. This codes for CAGFDSPLAGNTDTQYF.

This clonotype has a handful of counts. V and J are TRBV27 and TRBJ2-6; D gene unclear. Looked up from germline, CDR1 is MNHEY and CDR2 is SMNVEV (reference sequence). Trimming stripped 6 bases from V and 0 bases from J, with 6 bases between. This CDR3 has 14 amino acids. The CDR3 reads CASSQYSGANVLTF. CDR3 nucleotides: TGTGCCAGCAGCCAATACTCTGGGGCCAACGTCCTGACTTTC.

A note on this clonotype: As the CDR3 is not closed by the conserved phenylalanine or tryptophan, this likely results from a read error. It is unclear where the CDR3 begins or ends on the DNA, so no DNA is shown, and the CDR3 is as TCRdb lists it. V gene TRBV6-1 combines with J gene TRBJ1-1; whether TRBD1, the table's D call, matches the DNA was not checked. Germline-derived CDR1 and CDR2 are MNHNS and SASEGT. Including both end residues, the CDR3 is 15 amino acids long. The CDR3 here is CASTPFPVMNTEAPL.

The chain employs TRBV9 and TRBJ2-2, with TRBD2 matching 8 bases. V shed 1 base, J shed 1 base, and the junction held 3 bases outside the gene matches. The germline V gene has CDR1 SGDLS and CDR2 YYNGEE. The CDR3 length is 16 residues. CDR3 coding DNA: TGTGCCAGCAGCGTATTCGGGACTAGGAACACCGGGGAGCTGTTTTTT. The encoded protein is CASSVFGTRNTGELFF.

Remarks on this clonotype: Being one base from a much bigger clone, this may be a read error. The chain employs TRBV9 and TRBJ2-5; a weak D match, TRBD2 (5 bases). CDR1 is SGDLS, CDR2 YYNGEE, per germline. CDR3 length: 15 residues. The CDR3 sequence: CASSEEPGNKEPQYF. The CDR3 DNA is TGTGCCAGCAGCGAGGAGCCGGGAAACAAAGAGCCCCAGTACTTC.

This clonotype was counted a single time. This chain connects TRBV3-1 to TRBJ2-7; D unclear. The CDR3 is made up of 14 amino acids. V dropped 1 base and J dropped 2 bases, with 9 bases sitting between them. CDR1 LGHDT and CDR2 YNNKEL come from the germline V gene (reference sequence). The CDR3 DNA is TGTGCCAGCAGCCAAGTTACGGCTGCCTACGAGCAGTACTTC. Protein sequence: CASSQVTAAYEQYF.

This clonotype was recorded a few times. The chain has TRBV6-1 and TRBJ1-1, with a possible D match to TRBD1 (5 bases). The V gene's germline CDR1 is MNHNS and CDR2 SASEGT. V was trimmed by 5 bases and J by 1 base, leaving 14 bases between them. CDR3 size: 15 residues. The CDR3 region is CASSPRPGQNTEAFF. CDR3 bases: TGTGCCAGCAGTCCCCGTCCAGGGCAGAACACTGAAGCTTTCTTT.

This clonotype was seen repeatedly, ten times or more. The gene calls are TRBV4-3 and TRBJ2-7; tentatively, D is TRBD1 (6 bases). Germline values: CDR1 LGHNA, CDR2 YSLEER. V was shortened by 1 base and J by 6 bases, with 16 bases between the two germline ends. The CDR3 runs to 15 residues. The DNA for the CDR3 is TGCGCCAGCAGCCAAGTGGCAGGGGAGTTTGGCGAGCAGTACTTC. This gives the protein CASSQVAGEFGEQYF.

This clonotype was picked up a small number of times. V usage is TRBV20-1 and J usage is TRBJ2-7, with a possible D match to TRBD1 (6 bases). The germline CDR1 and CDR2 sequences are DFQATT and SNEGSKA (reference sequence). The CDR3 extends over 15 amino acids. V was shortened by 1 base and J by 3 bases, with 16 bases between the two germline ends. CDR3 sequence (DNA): TGCAGTGCTAGAGCTCAGGAAGGGGGATTCTACGAGCAGTACTTC. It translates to CSARAQEGGFYEQYF.

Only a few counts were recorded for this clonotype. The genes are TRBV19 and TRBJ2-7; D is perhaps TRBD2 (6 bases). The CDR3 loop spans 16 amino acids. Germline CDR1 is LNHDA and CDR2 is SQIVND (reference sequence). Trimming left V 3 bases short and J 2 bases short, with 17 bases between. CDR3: CASSMGRAGPTYEQYF. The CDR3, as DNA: TGTGCCAGTAGTATGGGAAGGGCGGGACCAACCTACGAGCAGTACTTC.

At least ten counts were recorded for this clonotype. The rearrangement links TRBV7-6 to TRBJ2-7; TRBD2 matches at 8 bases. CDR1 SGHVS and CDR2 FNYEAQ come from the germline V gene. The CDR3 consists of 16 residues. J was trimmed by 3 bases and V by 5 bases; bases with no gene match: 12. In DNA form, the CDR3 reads TGTGCCAGCAGCCCTATCGGGGCTAGCGGGCACTACGAGCAGTACTTC. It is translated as CASSPIGASGHYEQYF.

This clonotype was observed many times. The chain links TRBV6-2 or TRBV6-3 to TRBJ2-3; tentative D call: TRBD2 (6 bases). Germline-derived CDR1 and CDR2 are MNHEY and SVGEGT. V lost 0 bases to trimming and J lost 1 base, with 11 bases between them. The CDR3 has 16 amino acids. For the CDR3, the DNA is TGTGCCAGCAGTTACTCCCGCGGGGATGGCACAGATACGCAGTATTTT. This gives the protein CASSYSRGDGTDTQYF.

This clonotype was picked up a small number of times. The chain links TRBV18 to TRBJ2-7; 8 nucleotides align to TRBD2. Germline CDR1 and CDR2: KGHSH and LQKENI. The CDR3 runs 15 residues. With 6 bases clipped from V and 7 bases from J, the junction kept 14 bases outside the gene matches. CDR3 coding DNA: TGTGCCAGCTCTTTAGTTACCGGGGGGGCTGAAGAGCAGTACTTC. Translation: CASSLVTGGAEEQYF.

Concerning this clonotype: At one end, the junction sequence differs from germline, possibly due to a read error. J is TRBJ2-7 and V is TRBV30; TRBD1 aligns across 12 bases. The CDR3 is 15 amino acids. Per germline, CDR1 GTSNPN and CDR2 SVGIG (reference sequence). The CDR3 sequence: CAWSPLGQGAYEQCF. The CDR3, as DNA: TGTGCCTGGAGCCCCTTGGGACAGGGGGCCTACGAGCAGTGCTTC.

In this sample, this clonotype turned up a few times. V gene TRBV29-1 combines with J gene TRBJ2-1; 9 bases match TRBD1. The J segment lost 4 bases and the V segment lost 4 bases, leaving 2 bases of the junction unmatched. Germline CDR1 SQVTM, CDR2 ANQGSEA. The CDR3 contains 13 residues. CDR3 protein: CSVGQGDYNEQFF. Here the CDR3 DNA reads TGCAGCGTTGGACAGGGGGATTACAATGAGCAGTTCTTC.

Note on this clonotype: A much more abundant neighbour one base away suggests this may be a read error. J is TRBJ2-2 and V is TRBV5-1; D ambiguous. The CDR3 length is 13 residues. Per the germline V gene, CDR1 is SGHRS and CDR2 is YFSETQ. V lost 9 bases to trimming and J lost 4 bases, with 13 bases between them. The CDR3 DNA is TGCGCCACCCAGACACCCATCACCGGGGAGCTGTTTTTT. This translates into CATQTPITGELFF.

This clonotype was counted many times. CDR3 region: CASKPVLDPPGDTQYF. The CDR3 region has the DNA TGTGCCAGCAAACCGGTCTTGGACCCGCCCGGGGATACGCAGTATTTT. The rearrangement uses TRBV6-5 and TRBJ2-3; D unclear. The CDR3 is 16 amino acids. CDR1 and CDR2 from the germline V gene are MNHEY and SVGAGI. V was pared by 7 bases and J by 6 bases, with 23 bases between.

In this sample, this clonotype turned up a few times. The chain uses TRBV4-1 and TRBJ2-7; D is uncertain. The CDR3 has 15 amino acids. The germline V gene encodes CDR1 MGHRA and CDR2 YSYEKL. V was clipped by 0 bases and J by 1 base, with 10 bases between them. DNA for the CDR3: TGCGCCAGCAGCCAAGATCCCGGCACGTCCTACGAGCAGTACTTC. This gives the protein CASSQDPGTSYEQYF.

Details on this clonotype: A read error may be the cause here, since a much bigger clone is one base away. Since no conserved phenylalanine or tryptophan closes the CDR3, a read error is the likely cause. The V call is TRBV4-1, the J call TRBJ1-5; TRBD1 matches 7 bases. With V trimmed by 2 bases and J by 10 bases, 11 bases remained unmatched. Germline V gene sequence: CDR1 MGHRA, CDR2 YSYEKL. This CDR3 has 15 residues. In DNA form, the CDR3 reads TGCGCCAGCAGCCAAAAAACGGACAGGCGGAATCCCCAGCATTAT. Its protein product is CASSQKTDRRNPQHY.

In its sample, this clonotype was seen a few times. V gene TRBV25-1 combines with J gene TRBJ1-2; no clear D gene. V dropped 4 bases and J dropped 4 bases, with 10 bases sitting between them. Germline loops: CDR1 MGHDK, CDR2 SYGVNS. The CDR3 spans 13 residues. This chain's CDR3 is CASSAAAAYGYTF. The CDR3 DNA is TGTGCCAGCAGTGCCGCCGCGGCCTATGGCTACACCTTC.